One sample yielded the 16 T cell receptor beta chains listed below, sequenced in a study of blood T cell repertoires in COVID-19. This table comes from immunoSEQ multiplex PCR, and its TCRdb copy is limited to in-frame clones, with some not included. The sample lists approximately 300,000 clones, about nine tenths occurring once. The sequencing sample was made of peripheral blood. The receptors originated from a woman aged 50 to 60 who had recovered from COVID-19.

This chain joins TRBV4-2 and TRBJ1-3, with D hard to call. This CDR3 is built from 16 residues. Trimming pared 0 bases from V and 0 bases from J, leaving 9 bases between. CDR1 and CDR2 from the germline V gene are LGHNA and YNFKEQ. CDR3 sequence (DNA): TGTGCCAGCAGCCAAGAACGGAGGGACTCTGGAAACACCATATATTTT. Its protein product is CASSQERRDSGNTIYF.

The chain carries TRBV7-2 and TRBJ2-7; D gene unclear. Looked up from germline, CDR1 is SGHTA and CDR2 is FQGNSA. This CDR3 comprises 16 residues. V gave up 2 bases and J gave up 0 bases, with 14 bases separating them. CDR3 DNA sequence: TGTGCCAGCAGCTTATGGTCCCAGGCGAGCTCCTACGAGCAGTACTTC. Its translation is CASSLWSQASSYEQYF. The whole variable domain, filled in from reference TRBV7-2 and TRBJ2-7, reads GAGVSQSPSNKVTEKGKDVELRCDPISGHTALYWYRQSLGQGLEFLIYFQGNSAPDKSGLPSDRFSAERTGGSVSTLTIQRTQQEDSAVYLCASSLWSQASSYEQYFGPGTRLTVT.

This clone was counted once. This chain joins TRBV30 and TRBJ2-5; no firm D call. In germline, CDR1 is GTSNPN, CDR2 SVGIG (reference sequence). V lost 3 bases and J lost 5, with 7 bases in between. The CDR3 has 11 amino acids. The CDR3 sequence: CAWRKRETQYF. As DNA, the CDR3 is TGTGCCTGGAGGAAGAGGGAGACCCAGTACTTC.

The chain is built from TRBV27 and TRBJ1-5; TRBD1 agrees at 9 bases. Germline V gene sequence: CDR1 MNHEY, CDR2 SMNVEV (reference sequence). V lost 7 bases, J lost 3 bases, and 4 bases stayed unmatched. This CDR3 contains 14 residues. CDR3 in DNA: TGTGCCAGCAAACAGGGGGCGGACAATCAGCCCCAGCATTTT. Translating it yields CASKQGADNQPQHF.

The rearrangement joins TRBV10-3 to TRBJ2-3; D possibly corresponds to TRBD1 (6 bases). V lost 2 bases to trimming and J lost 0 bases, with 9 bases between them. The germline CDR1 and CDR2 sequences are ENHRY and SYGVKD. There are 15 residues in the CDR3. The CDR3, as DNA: TGTGCCATCAGTGAGAGACAGGCTAGCACAGATACGCAGTATTTT. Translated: CAISERQASTDTQYF.

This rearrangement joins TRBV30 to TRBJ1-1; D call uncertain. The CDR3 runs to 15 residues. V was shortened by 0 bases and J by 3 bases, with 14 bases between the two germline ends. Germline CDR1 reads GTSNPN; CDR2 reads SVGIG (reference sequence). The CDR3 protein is CAWSVRRVRHTEAFF. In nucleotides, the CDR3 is TGTGCCTGGAGTGTACGCCGGGTTAGGCACACTGAAGCTTTCTTT.

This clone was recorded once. The CDR3 nucleotides read TGTGCCATCAGTGGCCAGGGGAAGGGCACAGATACGCAGTATTTT. Protein: CAISGQGKGTDTQYF. The rearrangement links TRBV10-3 to TRBJ2-3; perhaps TRBD1 as D (6 bases). Trimming took off 4 bases at V and 1 base at J, with 12 bases between the two ends. The V gene's germline CDR1 is ENHRY and CDR2 SYGVKD. The CDR3 length is 15 residues.

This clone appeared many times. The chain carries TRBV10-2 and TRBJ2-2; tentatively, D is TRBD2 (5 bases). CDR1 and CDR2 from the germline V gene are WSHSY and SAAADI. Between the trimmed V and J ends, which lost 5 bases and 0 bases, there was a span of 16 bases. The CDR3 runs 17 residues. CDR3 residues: CASSRTGTASNTGELFF. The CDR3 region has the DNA TGCGCCAGCAGTAGGACTGGTACCGCCTCGAACACCGGGGAGCTGTTTTTT.

Here the CDR3 DNA reads TGTGCCAGCAGTTCCCCTCTAGGGCGGGGAGAGACCCAGTACTTC. Residues: CASSSPLGRGETQYF. The chain recombines TRBV6-5 with TRBJ2-5; tentatively, D is TRBD2 (6 bases). The CDR3 is made up of 15 amino acids. Germline V gene sequence: CDR1 MNHEY, CDR2 SVGAGI. V was clipped by 4 bases and J by 4 bases, with 16 bases between them.

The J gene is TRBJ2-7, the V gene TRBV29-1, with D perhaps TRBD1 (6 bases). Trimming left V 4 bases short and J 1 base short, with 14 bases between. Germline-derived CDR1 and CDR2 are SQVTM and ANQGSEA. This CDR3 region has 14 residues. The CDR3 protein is CSVVVTGPSYEQYF. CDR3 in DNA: TGCAGCGTTGTGGTGACAGGACCTTCCTACGAGCAGTACTTC.

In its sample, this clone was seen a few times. For the CDR3, the DNA is TGCGCCAGCAGCTTCTTGGGGCAGACTAGCGGGAGTCTGGTCTACGAGCAGTACTTC. This sequence encodes CASSFLGQTSGSLVYEQYF. V and J are TRBV5-1 and TRBJ2-7; 12 nucleotides align to TRBD2. Germline-derived CDR1 and CDR2 are SGHRS and YFSETQ. V was clipped by 2 bases and J by 3 bases; unmatched bases: 15. The CDR3 spans 19 residues.

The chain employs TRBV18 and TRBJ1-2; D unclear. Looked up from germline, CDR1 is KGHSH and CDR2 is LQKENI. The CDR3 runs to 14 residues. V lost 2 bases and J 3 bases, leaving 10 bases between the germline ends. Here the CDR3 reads CASSPVEGDYGYTF. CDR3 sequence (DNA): TGTGCCAGCTCACCAGTCGAGGGCGACTATGGCTACACCTTC.

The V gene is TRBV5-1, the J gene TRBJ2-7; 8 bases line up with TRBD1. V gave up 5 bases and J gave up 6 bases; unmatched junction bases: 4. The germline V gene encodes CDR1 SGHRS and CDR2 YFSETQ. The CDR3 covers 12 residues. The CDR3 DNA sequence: TGCGCCAGCAGTTTTGACAGGGGCGAGCAGTACTTC. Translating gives CASSFDRGEQYF.

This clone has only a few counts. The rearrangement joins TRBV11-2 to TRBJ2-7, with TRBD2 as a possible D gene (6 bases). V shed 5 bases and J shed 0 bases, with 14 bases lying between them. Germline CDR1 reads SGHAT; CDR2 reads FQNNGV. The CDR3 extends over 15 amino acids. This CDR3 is CASSPLMRGSYEQYF. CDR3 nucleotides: TGTGCCAGCAGCCCCCTAATGCGGGGCTCCTACGAGCAGTACTTC.

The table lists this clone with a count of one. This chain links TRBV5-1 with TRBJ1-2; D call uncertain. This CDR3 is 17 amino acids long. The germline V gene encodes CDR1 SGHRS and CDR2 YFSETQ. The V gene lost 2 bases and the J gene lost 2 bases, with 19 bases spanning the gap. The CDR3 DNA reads TGCGCCAGCAGCTTAAGGACGGGAGATCCTAGCAACTATGGCTACACCTTC. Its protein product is CASSLRTGDPSNYGYTF.

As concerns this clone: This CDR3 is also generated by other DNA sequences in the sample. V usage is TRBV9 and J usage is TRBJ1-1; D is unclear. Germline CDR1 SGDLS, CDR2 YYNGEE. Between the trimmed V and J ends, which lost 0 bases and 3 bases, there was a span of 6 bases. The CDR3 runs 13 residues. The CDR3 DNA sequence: TGTGCCAGCAGCGTAGGAGGAGACACTGAAGCTTTCTTT. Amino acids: CASSVGGDTEAFF.